This T cell receptor beta chain derives from a study of cytomegalovirus exposure and HLA in healthy donors. Study summary: When 398 donors were genotyped, roughly four fifths of them were found to fall in the Caucasian-associated ancestry cluster.

This clone occurred a few times. In the PCR, 60 Vbeta and 13 Jbeta primers were used. Here immunoSEQ multiplex PCR was the method, and the copy in TCRdb shows in-frame clones only, minus some. The data contain around 80,000 clones, roughly 65% of them singletons. Germline CDR1 and CDR2: LNHDA and SQIVND (reference sequence). Trimming left V 4 bases short and J 2 bases short, with 9 bases between. This CDR3 spans 15 amino acids. Sequences were obtained from PBMCs. The chain combines TRBV19 with TRBJ2-6, with D hard to call. The receptor's source is a male donor in good health and CMV-seropositive. CDR3 in amino acids: CASSTDNAGANVLTF. The CDR3 DNA reads TGTGCCAGTAGTACCGACAACGCTGGGGCCAACGTCCTGACTTTC.